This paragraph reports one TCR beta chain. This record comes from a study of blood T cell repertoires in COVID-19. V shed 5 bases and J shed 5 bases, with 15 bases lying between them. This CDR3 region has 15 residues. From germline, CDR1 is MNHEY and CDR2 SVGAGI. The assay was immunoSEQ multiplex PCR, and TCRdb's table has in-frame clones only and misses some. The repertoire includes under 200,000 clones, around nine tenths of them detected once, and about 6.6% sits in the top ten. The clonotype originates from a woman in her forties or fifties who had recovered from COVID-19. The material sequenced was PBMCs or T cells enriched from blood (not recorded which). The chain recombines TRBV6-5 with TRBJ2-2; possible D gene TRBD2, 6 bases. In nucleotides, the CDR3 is TGTGCCAGCAGTCGGCAGGGAGGTGGGACCGGGGAGCTGTTTTTT. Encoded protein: CASSRQGGGTGELFF.